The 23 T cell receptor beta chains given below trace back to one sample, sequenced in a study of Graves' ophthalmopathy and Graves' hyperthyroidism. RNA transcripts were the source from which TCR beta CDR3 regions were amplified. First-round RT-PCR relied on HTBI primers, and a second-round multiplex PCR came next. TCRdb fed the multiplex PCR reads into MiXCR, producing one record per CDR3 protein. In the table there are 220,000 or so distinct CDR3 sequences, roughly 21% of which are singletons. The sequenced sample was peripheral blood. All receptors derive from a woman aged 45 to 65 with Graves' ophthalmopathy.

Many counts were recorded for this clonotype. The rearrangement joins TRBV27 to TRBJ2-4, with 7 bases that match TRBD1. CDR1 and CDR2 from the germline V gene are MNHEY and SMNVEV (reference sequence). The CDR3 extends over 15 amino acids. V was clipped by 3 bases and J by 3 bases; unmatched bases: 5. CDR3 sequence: CASSFSSGGKNIQYF. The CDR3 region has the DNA TGTGCCAGCAGTTTTTCGTCAGGGGGCAAAAACATTCAGTACTTC.

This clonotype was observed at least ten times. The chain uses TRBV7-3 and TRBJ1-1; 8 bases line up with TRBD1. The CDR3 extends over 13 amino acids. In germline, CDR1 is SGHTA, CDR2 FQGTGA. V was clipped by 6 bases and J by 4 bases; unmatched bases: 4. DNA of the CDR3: TGTGCCAGCAGTCAACAGGGGGGCACTGAAGCTTTCTTT. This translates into CASSQQGGTEAFF.

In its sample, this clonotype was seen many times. CDR3 DNA sequence: TGTGCCAGCAGCTTAACCAGGTACTACGAGCAGTACTTC. Its protein product is CASSLTRYYEQYF. V gene TRBV7-2 combines with J gene TRBJ2-7, with D uncertain. Looked up from germline, CDR1 is SGHTA and CDR2 is FQGNSA. The V gene lost 2 bases and the J gene lost 3 bases, with 8 bases spanning the gap. The CDR3 extends over 13 amino acids.

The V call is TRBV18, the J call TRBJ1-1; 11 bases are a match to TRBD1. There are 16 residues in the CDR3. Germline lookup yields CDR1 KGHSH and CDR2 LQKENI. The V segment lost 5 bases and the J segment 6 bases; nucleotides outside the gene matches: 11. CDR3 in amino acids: CASSSLKDRGRAEAFF. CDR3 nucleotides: TGTGCCAGCTCATCTCTAAAGGACAGGGGGCGGGCTGAAGCTTTCTTT.

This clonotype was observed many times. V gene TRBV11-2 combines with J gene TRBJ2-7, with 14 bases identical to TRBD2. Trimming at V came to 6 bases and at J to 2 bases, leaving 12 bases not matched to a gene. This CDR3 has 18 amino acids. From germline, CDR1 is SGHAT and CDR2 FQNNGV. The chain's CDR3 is CASSSIGTSGSFPYEQYF. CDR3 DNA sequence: TGTGCCAGCAGTTCGATTGGGACTAGCGGGAGCTTCCCCTACGAGCAGTACTTC.

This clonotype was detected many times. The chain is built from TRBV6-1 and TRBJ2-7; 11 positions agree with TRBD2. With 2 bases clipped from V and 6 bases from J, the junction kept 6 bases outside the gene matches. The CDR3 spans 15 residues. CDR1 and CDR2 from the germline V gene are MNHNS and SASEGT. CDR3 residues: CASSEPTSGRGEQYF. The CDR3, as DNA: TGTGCCAGCAGTGAACCTACTAGCGGGAGAGGCGAGCAGTACTTC.

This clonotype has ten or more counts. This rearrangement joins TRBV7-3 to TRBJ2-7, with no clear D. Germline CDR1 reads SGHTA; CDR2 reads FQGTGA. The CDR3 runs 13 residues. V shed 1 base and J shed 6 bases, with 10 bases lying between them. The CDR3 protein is CASSLNRATEQYF. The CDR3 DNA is TGTGCCAGCAGCTTAAACCGGGCGACCGAGCAGTACTTC.

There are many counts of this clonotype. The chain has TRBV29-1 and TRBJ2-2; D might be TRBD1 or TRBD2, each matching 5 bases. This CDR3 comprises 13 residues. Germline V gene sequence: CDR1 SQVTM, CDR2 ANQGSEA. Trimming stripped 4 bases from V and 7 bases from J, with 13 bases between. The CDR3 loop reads CSVVGPHLGELFF. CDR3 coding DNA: TGCAGCGTTGTGGGACCACATCTCGGGGAGCTGTTTTTT.

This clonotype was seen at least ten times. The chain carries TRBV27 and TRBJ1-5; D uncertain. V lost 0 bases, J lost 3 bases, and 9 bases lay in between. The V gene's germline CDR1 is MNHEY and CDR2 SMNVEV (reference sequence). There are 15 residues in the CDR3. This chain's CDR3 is CASSLSQISNQPQHF. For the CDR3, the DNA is TGTGCCAGCAGTTTATCTCAGATCTCCAATCAGCCCCAGCATTTT.

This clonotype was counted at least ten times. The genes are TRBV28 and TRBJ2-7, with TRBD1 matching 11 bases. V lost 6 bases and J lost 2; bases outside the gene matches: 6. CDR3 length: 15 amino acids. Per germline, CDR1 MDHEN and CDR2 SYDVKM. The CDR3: CASRGGQGVTYEQYF. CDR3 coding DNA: TGTGCCAGCAGGGGGGGACAGGGGGTCACCTACGAGCAGTACTTC.

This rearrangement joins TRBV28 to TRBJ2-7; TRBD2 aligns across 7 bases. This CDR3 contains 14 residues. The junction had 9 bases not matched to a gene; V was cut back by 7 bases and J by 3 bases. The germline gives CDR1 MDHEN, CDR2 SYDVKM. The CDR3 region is CASTGTMALYEQYF. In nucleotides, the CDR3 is TGTGCCAGCACTGGGACTATGGCCCTCTACGAGCAGTACTTC.

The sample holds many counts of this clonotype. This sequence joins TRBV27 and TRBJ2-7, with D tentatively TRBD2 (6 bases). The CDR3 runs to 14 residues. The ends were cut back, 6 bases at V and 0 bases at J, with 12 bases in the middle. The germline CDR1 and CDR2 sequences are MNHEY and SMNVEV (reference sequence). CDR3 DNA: TGTGCCAGCAGAGACCGGGGACTCTCCTACGAGCAGTACTTC. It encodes CASRDRGLSYEQYF.

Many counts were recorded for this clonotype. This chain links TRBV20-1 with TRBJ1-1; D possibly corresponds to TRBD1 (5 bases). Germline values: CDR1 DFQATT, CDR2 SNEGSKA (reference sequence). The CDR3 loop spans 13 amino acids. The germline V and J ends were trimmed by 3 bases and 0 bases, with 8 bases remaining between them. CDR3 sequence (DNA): TGCAGTGCTAGGGGGACCCTGAACACTGAAGCTTTCTTT. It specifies CSARGTLNTEAFF.

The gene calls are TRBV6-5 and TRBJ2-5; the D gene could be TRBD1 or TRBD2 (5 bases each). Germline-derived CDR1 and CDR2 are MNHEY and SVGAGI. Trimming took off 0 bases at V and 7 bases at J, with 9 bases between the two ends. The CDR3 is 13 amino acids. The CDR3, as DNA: TGTGCCAGCAGTTACTCGAGAGGGGCGACCCAGTACTTC. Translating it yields CASSYSRGATQYF.

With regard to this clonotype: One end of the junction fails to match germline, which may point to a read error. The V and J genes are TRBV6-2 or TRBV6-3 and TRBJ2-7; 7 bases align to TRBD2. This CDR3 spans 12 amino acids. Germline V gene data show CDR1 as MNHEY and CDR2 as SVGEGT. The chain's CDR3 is CASSYSPGGLHF. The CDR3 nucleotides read TGTGCCAGCAGTTACTCCCCGGGAGGTCTCCACTTC.

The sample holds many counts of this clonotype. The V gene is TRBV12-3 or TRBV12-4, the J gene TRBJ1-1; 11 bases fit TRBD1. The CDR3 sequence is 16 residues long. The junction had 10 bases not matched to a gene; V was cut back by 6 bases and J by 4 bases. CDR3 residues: CASSFQSGTGGTEAFF. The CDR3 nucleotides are TGTGCCAGCAGCTTCCAATCCGGGACAGGGGGCACTGAAGCTTTCTTT.

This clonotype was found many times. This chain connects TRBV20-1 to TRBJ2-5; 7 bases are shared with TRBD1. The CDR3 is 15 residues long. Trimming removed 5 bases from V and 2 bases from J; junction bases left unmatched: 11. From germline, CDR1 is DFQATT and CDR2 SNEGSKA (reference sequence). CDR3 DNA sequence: TGCAGTGCTGGCGGGCAGGGGGAGAAACAAGAGACCCAGTACTTC. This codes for CSAGGQGEKQETQYF.

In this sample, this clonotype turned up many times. CDR3: CASSYGSSGIGTEAFF. CDR3 DNA sequence: TGTGCCAGCAGTTACGGGTCCTCCGGGATAGGCACTGAAGCTTTCTTT. V is TRBV6-5 and J is TRBJ1-1; D is undetermined. In germline, CDR1 is MNHEY, CDR2 SVGAGI. The CDR3 has 16 amino acids. The germline V and J ends were trimmed by 2 bases and 4 bases, with 17 bases remaining between them.

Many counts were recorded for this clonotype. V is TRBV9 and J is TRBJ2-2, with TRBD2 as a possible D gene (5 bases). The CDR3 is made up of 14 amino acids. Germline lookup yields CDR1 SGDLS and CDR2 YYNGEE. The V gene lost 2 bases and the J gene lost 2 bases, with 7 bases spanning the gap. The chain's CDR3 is CASSVSGNTGELFF. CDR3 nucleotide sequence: TGTGCCAGCAGCGTCAGCGGAAACACCGGGGAGCTGTTTTTT.

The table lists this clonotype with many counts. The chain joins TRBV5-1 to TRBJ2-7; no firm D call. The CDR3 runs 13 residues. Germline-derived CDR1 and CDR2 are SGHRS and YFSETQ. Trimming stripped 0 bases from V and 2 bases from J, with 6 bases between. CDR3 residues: CASSLDTAYEQYF. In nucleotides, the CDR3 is TGCGCCAGCAGCTTGGACACCGCCTACGAGCAGTACTTC.

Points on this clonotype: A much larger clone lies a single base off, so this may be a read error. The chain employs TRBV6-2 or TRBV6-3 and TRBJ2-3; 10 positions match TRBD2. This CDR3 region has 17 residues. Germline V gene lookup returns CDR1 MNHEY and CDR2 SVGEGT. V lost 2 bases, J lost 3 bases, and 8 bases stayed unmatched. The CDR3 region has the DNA TGTGCCAGCAGTTACCAACCTAGCGGGAGAATGACAGATACGCAGTATTTT. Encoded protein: CASSYQPSGRMTDTQYF.

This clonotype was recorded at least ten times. The CDR3 loop is CASSEEGKPQHF. Here the CDR3 DNA reads TGTGCCAGCAGTGAAGAGGGGAAGCCCCAGCATTTT. The chain combines TRBV2 with TRBJ1-5, with a tentative D call TRBD1 (5 bases). CDR3 length: 12 amino acids. V lost 1 base and J lost 8, with 6 bases in between. Germline lookup yields CDR1 SNHLY and CDR2 FYNNEI.

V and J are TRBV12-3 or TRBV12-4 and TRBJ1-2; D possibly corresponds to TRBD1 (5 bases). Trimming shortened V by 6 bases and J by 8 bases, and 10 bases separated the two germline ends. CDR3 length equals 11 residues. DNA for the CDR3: TGTGCCAGCAGACAGGCTGCCGGCTACACCTTC. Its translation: CASRQAAGYTF.